Listed below are T cell receptor beta chains from one sample, sequenced in a study of blood T cell repertoires in COVID-19. Sequencing was performed with immunoSEQ multiplex PCR; in TCRdb, only in-frame clones are kept and a portion is missing. In the table there are about 120,000 clones, about four fifths of which are singletons. Sequencing was performed on PBMCs or T cells enriched from blood (not recorded which). The receptors were gathered from a woman aged 25-40 years who had recovered from COVID-19. Each CDR3 is given with its conserved first and last residue. D genes are given only for firm matches. The size field is filled for only some rows; it gives once, few, many or a size class.

d_call,j_call,clone_size,v_call,cdr3_aa,cdr3_nt
TRBD2,TRBJ2-3,NA,TRBV6-5,CATLAGRTDTQYF,TGTGCCACCCTAGCGGGAAGGACAGATACGCAGTATTTT
NA,TRBJ1-4,NA,TRBV4-2,CASSQENRIDEKLFF,TGTGCCAGCAGCCAAGAGAACAGGATAGACGAAAAACTGTTTTTT
TRBD2,TRBJ2-7,NA,TRBV4-1,CASSQASGSPREQYF,TGCGCCAGCAGCCAAGCTAGCGGGAGCCCTCGCGAGCAGTACTTC
NA,TRBJ2-4,NA,TRBV28,CASSLQGKNIQYF,TGTGCCAGCAGTTTACAGGGTAAAAACATTCAGTACTTC
NA,TRBJ1-6,NA,TRBV5-1,CASSPSSSYNSPLHF,TGCGCCAGCAGCCCCTCCAGCTCCTATAATTCACCCCTCCACTTT
TRBD1,TRBJ2-7,NA,TRBV18,CASSPNRQGNEQYF,TGTGCCAGCTCACCCAATCGACAGGGGAACGAGCAGTACTTC
TRBD1,TRBJ2-3,NA,TRBV6-5,CASRTGVTDTQYF,TGTGCCAGCAGAACAGGGGTAACAGATACGCAGTATTTT
NA,TRBJ2-1,NA,TRBV7-9,CASSLTISYNEQFF,TGTGCCAGCAGCTTAACAATCTCCTACAATGAGCAGTTCTTC
TRBD2,TRBJ2-5,NA,TRBV3-1/TRBV3-2,CASSRGLAGGEETQYF,TGTGCCAGCAGCCGAGGACTAGCGGGAGGGGAGGAGACCCAGTACTTC
NA,TRBJ1-4,NA,TRBV3-1/TRBV3-2,CASSRGLRDRLSKLFF,TGTGCCAGCAGCCGAGGATTAAGAGACCGCCTTTCGAAACTGTTTTTT
TRBD2,TRBJ2-1,NA,TRBV5-1,CASSFSGRVLRGSYNEQFF,TGCGCCAGCAGCTTCAGCGGGAGGGTTCTGCGCGGTTCCTACAATGAGCAGTTCTTC
NA,TRBJ2-7,NA,TRBV6-2/TRBV6-3,CASRRHNSYEQYF,TGTGCCAGCCGCCGGCATAACTCCTACGAGCAGTACTTC
NA,TRBJ2-4,NA,TRBV5-8,CASSTGTPAKNIQYF,TGTGCCAGCAGCACCGGGACACCAGCCAAAAACATTCAGTACTTC
TRBD2,TRBJ2-3,NA,TRBV3-1/TRBV3-2,CASSQQLARTDTQYF,TGTGCCAGCAGCCAACAACTAGCGAGGACAGATACGCAGTATTTT
TRBD1,TRBJ1-2,once,TRBV29-1,CSATLDRGLSGYTF,TGCAGCGCCACCCTGGACAGGGGGCTGAGTGGCTACACCTTC
NA,TRBJ2-2,once,TRBV7-2,CASSSRRGDFTGELFF,TGTGCCAGCAGCTCACGGAGGGGCGATTTCACCGGGGAGCTGTTTTTT
NA,TRBJ1-2,few,TRBV5-5,CASSLIKQGDYGYTF,TGTGCCAGCAGCCTTATTAAACAGGGTGACTATGGCTACACCTTC
NA,TRBJ1-2,NA,TRBV11-2,CASSHRGGYTF,TGTGCCAGCAGCCACCGGGGTGGCTACACCTTC
TRBD2,TRBJ2-1,NA,TRBV6-5,CASRDRGRAPNEQFF,TGTGCCAGCAGGGACCGCGGGAGGGCGCCGAATGAGCAGTTCTTC
TRBD2,TRBJ2-7,few,TRBV30,CAWRTSGSTYEQYF,TGTGCCTGGAGGACTAGCGGGAGTACATACGAGCAGTACTTC
NA,TRBJ2-4,NA,TRBV5-4,CASSEGPGLKNIQYF,TGTGCCAGCAGCGAAGGACCGGGACTGAAAAACATTCAGTACTTC
NA,TRBJ2-7,NA,TRBV7-9,CASSLVGIYEQYF,TGTGCCAGCAGCTTGGTGGGCATCTACGAGCAGTACTTC
NA,TRBJ2-2,NA,TRBV24-1,CATSDSGLGLITGELFF,TGTGCCACCAGTGATTCGGGACTTGGATTAATCACCGGGGAGCTGTTTTTT
NA,TRBJ2-7,NA,TRBV18,CASSPQAGEQYF,TGTGCCAGCTCACCTCAGGCAGGCGAGCAGTACTTC
NA,TRBJ1-6,NA,TRBV3-1/TRBV3-2,CASSQDEASPLHF,TGTGCCAGCAGCCAAGATGAGGCCTCACCCCTCCACTTT
NA,TRBJ2-3,NA,TRBV11-3,CASSPEGDTQYF,TGTGCCAGCAGCCCGGAGGGAGATACGCAGTATTTT
NA,TRBJ1-1,once,TRBV7-9,CASSLSGHSNTEAFF,TGTGCCAGCAGCTTGTCGGGACACTCGAACACTGAAGCTTTCTTT
NA,TRBJ2-7,NA,TRBV29-1,CSVAGGTYEQYF,TGCAGCGTTGCTGGGGGGACCTACGAGCAGTACTTC
TRBD2,TRBJ2-5,NA,TRBV5-8,CASSLGLAGGNQETQYF,TGTGCCAGCAGCTTGGGACTAGCGGGAGGCAACCAAGAGACCCAGTACTTC
TRBD1,TRBJ2-3,NA,TRBV7-2,CASSLGSAGGWSDTQYF,TGTGCCAGCAGCTTAGGCTCGGCAGGGGGCTGGTCAGATACGCAGTATTTT
NA,TRBJ2-7,once,TRBV5-6,CASSSDSLTPYEQYF,TGTGCCAGCAGCTCGGACAGTTTAACCCCCTACGAGCAGTACTTC
TRBD2,TRBJ2-3,NA,TRBV6-4,CASSPGHPGLAGRGTDTQYF,TGTGCCAGCAGCCCCGGACACCCGGGACTAGCGGGCAGAGGCACAGATACGCAGTATTTT
TRBD2,TRBJ2-7,NA,TRBV5-6,CASSLVRVAGGNYEQYF,TGTGCCAGCAGCTTGGTTAGAGTAGCGGGAGGGAACTACGAGCAGTACTTC
NA,TRBJ1-2,few,TRBV19,CASSGGTNYGYTF,TGTGCCTCCTCCGGCGGGACTAACTATGGCTACACCTTC
NA,TRBJ2-5,NA,TRBV11-2,CASSSVGRAETQYF,TGTGCCAGCAGCTCGGTGGGCAGGGCTGAGACCCAGTACTTC
NA,TRBJ1-2,NA,TRBV29-1,CSVKGRDGYTF,TGCAGCGTGAAGGGGAGGGATGGCTACACCTTC
TRBD1,TRBJ1-2,NA,TRBV28,CASSLTSDRVALPYGYTF,TGTGCCAGCAGTTTAACTTCGGACAGGGTCGCTCTCCCCTATGGCTACACCTTC
NA,TRBJ1-2,NA,TRBV28,CASSLTAPYGYTF,TGTGCCAGCAGTTTGACAGCCCCCTACGGCTACACCTTC
NA,TRBJ1-1,NA,TRBV29-1,CSVLDSPLAFTEAFF,TGCAGCGTTCTGGACTCGCCGTTAGCATTCACTGAAGCTTTCTTT
NA,TRBJ2-2,NA,TRBV7-2,CASSAPRGTNTGELFF,TGTGCCAGCAGTGCCCCGAGGGGGACGAACACCGGGGAGCTGTTTTTT
NA,TRBJ1-5,NA,TRBV2,CASSPGDQPQHF,TGTGCCAGCAGCCCGGGAGATCAGCCCCAGCATTTT
NA,TRBJ1-5,NA,TRBV28,CASSLWGFFRGNSNQPQHF,TGTGCCAGCAGTTTATGGGGGTTCTTTAGGGGAAATAGCAATCAGCCCCAGCATTTT
TRBD1,TRBJ1-5,NA,TRBV24-1,CATSDLGQGERSNQPQHF,TGTGCCACCAGTGACTTGGGACAGGGGGAAAGGAGCAATCAGCCCCAGCATTTT